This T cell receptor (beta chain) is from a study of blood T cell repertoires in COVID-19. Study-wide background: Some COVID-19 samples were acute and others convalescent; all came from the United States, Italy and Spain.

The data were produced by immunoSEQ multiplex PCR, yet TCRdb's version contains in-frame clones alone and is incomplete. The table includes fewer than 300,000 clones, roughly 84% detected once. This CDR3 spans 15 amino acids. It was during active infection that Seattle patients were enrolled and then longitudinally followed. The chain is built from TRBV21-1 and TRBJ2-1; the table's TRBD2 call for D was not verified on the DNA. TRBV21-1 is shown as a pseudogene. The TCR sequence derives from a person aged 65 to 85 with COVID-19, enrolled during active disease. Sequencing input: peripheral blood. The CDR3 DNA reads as TGTGCCAGGCCGGGGGACTTGCTGACTTACAATGAGCAGTTCTTC. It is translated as CARPGDLLTYNEQFF.